This T cell receptor (beta chain) was sequenced for a study of early stage breast cancer tumors (dated by TCRdb to about 2017). Describing the broader study: Of the 15 or so invasive breast tumors, eleven to twelve were found to be estrogen receptor-positive, progesterone receptor-positive and HER2-negative. Of the roughly 12 ER+/PR+/HER2- tumors, eight were classified as invasive ductal carcinomas and four as invasive lobular carcinomas. On average, each sample got approximately 9.8-fold read coverage. The samples as a whole yielded roughly 2,700,000 detected templates, corresponding to roughly 1.1 million unique clonotypes.

The study profiled bulk TCR beta-chain repertoires in matched peripheral blood, tumor and adjacent normal breast tissue taken from approximately 15 patients with early-stage breast cancer. Before surgery, whole blood (roughly 4.5-11 mL) was collected into EDTA tubes and processed within 2 hours. Ficoll-Paque centrifugation in SepMate-50 tubes was used to isolate peripheral blood mononuclear cells. PBMCs were cryopreserved in aliquots of roughly 1.8 to 4 million cells in about 90% FBS with around 10% DMSO and kept in liquid nitrogen. Genomic DNA was extracted with the Qiagen AllPrep DNA/RNA Mini kit. Regarding this clone: Its antigen remains unidentified. No qualities accompany the bases; no much larger clone lies one base away.

What the research found in general, with its limitations: The small cohort size prevented analysis by tumor subtype. Enriched TCRB sequences shared across patients were found to be mostly commonly generated sequences that were unlikely to play an important role in the tumor microenvironment. Greater similarity was observed between blood and normal breast repertoires than between blood and tumor repertoires, and tumor was distinguished from normal in about 85% of the 16 patients when each tissue was compared with blood. Compared with adjacent normal breast tissue, tumors had higher clonality and roughly 2.5-fold greater T cell density. Bulk genomic DNA sequencing of unsorted cells missed chain pairing and functional markers such as CD4, CD8 and FOXP3.

V loses 6 bases at its end and J loses 7 bases; junction bases beyond the gene matches: 8. CDR1 is given as ENHRY and CDR2 as SYGVKD, both from the germline V gene. The CDR3 starts with the cysteine, ends with the phenylalanine, and has 14 residues. Just the 42-base CDR3 DNA is kept, in frame starting at base 1. Two independent genomic DNA replicates were amplified for each sample, with around 0.5 ug used for blood and around 1.5 ug for tumor or normal breast. TCRB sequencing of genomic DNA was carried out with the ImmunoSeq Intro kit according to the manufacturer's instructions. Multiplex PCR was run for roughly 31 cycles using proprietary primers and spike-in control sequences for absolute quantification. Single-end 150-bp reads were used to sequence an 87-bp fragment spanning the CDR3 plus the flanking V and J genes. Seven samples, with two replicates for each sample, were multiplexed per lane of an Illumina MiSeq using version 3.0 chemistry. Under the source paper's analysis protocol: Raw data were processed with the vendor's proprietary pipeline, and both replicates were merged into a single result per sample. Clonotypes were defined as productive rearrangements sharing the V-gene family, CDR3 amino acid sequence and J-gene segment. Clonality was computed as 1 minus the normalized Shannon entropy (Pielou evenness) of TCRB abundances. T cell density was estimated as total templates divided by the number of input cells, with the number of input cells inferred from the DNA input amount. Recon with default parameters was used to estimate total repertoire diversity and clonality. Clonotypes with over 0.1% abundance in tumor and at least 32-fold higher abundance in tumor than in normal breast were defined as tumor-enriched. As stored in TCRdb, this immuneACCESS dataset retains in-frame rearrangements with V and J assigned. A fraction of the clones does not appear; measured against another copy, unresolved V genes explain less than half of the discrepancy, and the remainder lacks a known reason. Clone size and the V and J calls come from that table; the DNA yielded D and trimming. The sample table lists about 29,000 clones, 70% to 90% of them with a count of one. The ten largest clones take up around 10% of the sample.

Sequences were obtained from blood. The TCR sequence derives from a person in their fifties with breast cancer. The chain is assembled from TRBV10-3 and TRBJ2-7; 11 of the junction bases match TRBD2. The CDR3 has the sequence CAISTTSGMGEQYF. The DNA sequence reads TGTGCCATCAGCACGACTAGCGGGATGGGAGAGCAGTACTTC.